This record covers a single T cell receptor (beta chain). Its antigen is as yet unknown. TCRdb re-called the 5' RACE reads; one entry per CDR3 protein, DNA not given. This table holds about 400,000 distinct CDR3 sequences. CDR3 length: 15 amino acids. Germline CDR1 SEHNR, CDR2 FQNEAQ (reference sequence). The entry originates in a study of T cells expressing NK-cell markers. Overall study context: Underlying the TCR beta repertoires were sorted CD3+CD56+NKG2C+, CD3+CD56+NKG2C- and CD3+CD56-NKG2C+ T cells.

Study conclusions and caveats: Whether expanded NKG2C+ T cell clones were HCMV specific stayed uncertain.

The TCR sequence derives from a woman aged 45-60 years in good health. V and J are TRBV7-9 and TRBJ2-1; TCRdb outputs TRBD1, but without DNA this stays unchecked. The material sequenced was blood T cells: a sorted CD56 or NKG2C T cell subset, CD4+ or CD8+ T cells, or bulk PBMC T cells (not recorded which). The CDR3 here is CASSRPGQGIGEQFF.